This T cell receptor beta chain was sequenced in a study of vaccination effects on CD4 cells after COVID-19. Overall study context: Samples gathered post-vaccine arrived a median of 72 days past the second dose.

This clone was detected only once. Its antigen remains unidentified. General study findings and limits: After vaccination, at late timepoints, clones induced by infection and by vaccine contracted markedly.

The ends were cut back, 0 bases at V and 6 bases at J, with 7 bases in the middle. The CDR3 sequence is 13 residues long. The germline V gene encodes CDR1 SGDLS and CDR2 YYNGEE. TCRdb keeps only in-frame clones here, not all; method: immunoSEQ multiplex PCR. The sample lists over 60,000 clones, 74% occurring once. Sequencing followed a ViraFEST assay step that expanded antigen-specific CD4+ T cells with viral peptide pools. Scientists isolated CD4+ T cells after an approximately 10-day culture period ended. Participants received two doses of either the BNT162b2 or mRNA-1273 vaccine. A half-volume exchange with IL-2 medium occurred on days 3 and 7.

The rearrangement joins TRBV9 to TRBJ1-3; D call uncertain. This sample comprised CD4+ T cells from PBMCs cultured with HCoV-229E spike peptides, obtained after COVID-19 vaccination. The receptor's source is a human donor who received a COVID-19 vaccine. CDR3: CASSVGVSNTIYF. The CDR3 nucleotides are TGTGCCAGCAGCGTAGGGGTGTCAAACACCATATATTTT. The full variable domain, with the rest looked up from reference TRBV9 and TRBJ1-3, is DSGVTQTPKHLITATGQRVTLRCSPRSGDLSVYWYQQSLDQGLQFLIQYYNGEERAKGNILERFSAQQFPDLHSELNLSSLELGDSALYFCASSVGVSNTIYFGEGSWLTVV.